This T cell receptor beta chain originates from a study of OX40 agonist ivuxolimab in advanced cancers. The CDR3 is 13 amino acids. V lost 4 bases to trimming and J lost 2 bases, with 9 bases between them. CDR1 is MGHDK and CDR2 is SYGVNS in the germline V gene. Sequencing used immunoSEQ multiplex PCR; TCRdb keeps in-frame clones, though not all of them. Of 55,000 to 90,000 clones listed, 70% to 90% are singletons. The chain carries TRBV25-1 and TRBJ2-7; no clear D gene. The sample was CD4+ or CD8+ T cells sorted from blood, taken in a trial of the OX40 agonist ivuxolimab. The TCR was taken from an adult with an advanced solid tumor such as melanoma, head and neck, liver or kidney cancer. CDR3 amino acids: CASSGAVPYEQYF. The CDR3 DNA is TGTGCCAGCAGTGGGGCAGTCCCCTACGAGCAGTACTTC.